What follows describes a single T cell receptor (beta chain). Its antigen remains unidentified. The PCR used 60 Vbeta and 13 Jbeta primers. In the original workflow: Roughly 11 million of the 60 million to 90 million unique TCR beta chains counted in a later analysis were shared. TCRdb's copy holds only in-frame clones and misses some; the assay was immunoSEQ multiplex PCR. V and J calls and clone size follow that table, whereas D and trimming were derived from the DNA. The listing contains tens of thousands of clones. V lost 4 bases, J lost 1 base, and 13 bases lay in between. Germline V lookup: CDR1 LNHDA, CDR2 SQIVND (reference sequence). The CDR3 runs 15 residues. This record comes from a study of cytomegalovirus exposure and HLA in healthy donors. At the level of the study: The study's early data release held about 77 million unique TCRs from HLA-typed donors.

Study results and caveats: Per published reports, the classifier diagnosed cytomegalovirus status with high specificity and sensitivity. It emerged from a later analysis that several of the most significant clusters appeared to be linked to common viral pathogens.

Sequencing used PBMCs. This TCR derives from a woman aged 25 to 39 in good health and CMV-seropositive. The chain employs TRBV19 and TRBJ1-1, with D possibly TRBD1 on 5 matching bases. CDR3 DNA: TGTGCCAGTAGTAGCAGGGCAGGAAGGAACACTGAAGCTTTCTTT. It codes for CASSSRAGRNTEAFF.